The next 27 T cell receptor beta chains were all read from a single sample in a study of cytomegalovirus exposure and HLA in healthy donors. Using immunoSEQ multiplex PCR, the repertoire was profiled, and TCRdb retains in-frame clones only, with some absent. The profile covers over 110,000 clones, with around 87% appearing a single time and just over 8.5% taken by the ten largest. The sample comprised PBMCs. These receptors all come from a man aged 18-30 years in good health and CMV-seropositive.

The gene calls are TRBV2 and TRBJ1-1; 10 bases are a match to TRBD1. CDR1 and CDR2 (germline): SNHLY, FYNNEI. The J segment lost 6 bases and the V segment lost 7 bases, leaving 14 bases of the junction unmatched. The CDR3 is made up of 16 amino acids. The DNA of the CDR3 is TGTGCCAGCACCATTACTAGGACAGGGGGTTGGTCTGAAGCTTTCTTT. Amino acids: CASTITRTGGWSEAFF.

The V and J genes are TRBV4-2 and TRBJ1-5; perhaps TRBD1 as D (6 bases). Germline V gene data show CDR1 as LGHNA and CDR2 as YNFKEQ. V lost 1 base and J 7 bases, leaving 17 bases between the germline ends. The CDR3 totals 16 residues. The CDR3 nucleotides are TGTGCCAGCAGCCAAGCATTTGTGGGGGCACGGCAGCCCCAGCATTTT. Translation gives CASSQAFVGARQPQHF.

V gene TRBV30 combines with J gene TRBJ2-7; a weak D match, TRBD1 (5 bases). CDR1 is GTSNPN, CDR2 SVGIG, per germline (reference sequence). The CDR3 runs to 12 residues. V lost 5 bases, J lost 2 bases, and 10 bases lay in between. Written as DNA, the CDR3 is TGTGCCTGGGGGGCCCCAGCCTACGAGCAGTACTTC. Its translation is CAWGAPAYEQYF.

The V gene is TRBV9, the J gene TRBJ2-7; a possible D gene is TRBD1 (6 bases). Germline CDR1 and CDR2: SGDLS and YYNGEE. This CDR3 is 14 amino acids long. Trimming pared 3 bases from V and 0 bases from J, leaving 10 bases between. DNA for the CDR3: TGTGCCAGCAGCGGAACAGGGAACTCCTACGAGCAGTACTTC. As protein: CASSGTGNSYEQYF.

The chain recombines TRBV5-8 with TRBJ2-1; 7 nucleotides match TRBD1. This CDR3 comprises 12 residues. Losses at the gene ends were 4 bases for V and 6 bases for J; bases not matched to a gene: 1. Germline CDR1 is SGHTS and CDR2 is YDEGEE. The DNA for the CDR3 is TGTGCCAGCAGCCGGGACAGCAATGAGCAGTTCTTC. Translated, it gives CASSRDSNEQFF.

This chain joins TRBV5-6 and TRBJ1-2; D remains ambiguous. CDR1 is SGHDT, CDR2 YYEEEE, per germline. V was pared by 5 bases and J by 3 bases, with 8 bases between. The CDR3 sequence is 12 residues long. This chain's CDR3 is CASRVADYGYTF. The CDR3 DNA reads TGTGCCAGCAGGGTGGCGGACTATGGCTACACCTTC.

The CDR3 region is CASRKSQGSEKLFF. As DNA, the CDR3 is TGTGCCAGCAGAAAGTCCCAGGGTAGTGAAAAACTGTTTTTT. J is TRBJ1-4 and V is TRBV5-4, with a possible D match to TRBD1 (5 bases). With 5 bases removed from V and 7 bases from J, the gap between germline ends came to 15 bases. Germline values: CDR1 SGHNT, CDR2 YYREEE (reference sequence). CDR3 length: 14 residues.

This rearrangement joins TRBV2 to TRBJ1-3, with 7 bases identical to TRBD1. Unmatched junction bases numbered 7, after V lost 3 bases and J lost 2 bases. Per germline, CDR1 SNHLY and CDR2 FYNNEI. There are 16 residues in the CDR3. The CDR3 sequence: CASSDVGTVPGNTIYF. CDR3 DNA: TGTGCCAGCAGTGACGTTGGGACAGTCCCTGGAAACACCATATATTTT.

This chain joins TRBV6-1 and TRBJ2-1; maybe TRBD2 (6 bases). V was clipped by 1 base and J by 0 bases, with 10 bases between them. This CDR3 contains 16 residues. The V gene's germline CDR1 is MNHNS and CDR2 SASEGT. CDR3 DNA sequence: TGTGCCAGCAGTGAAGATATCGGGAGCTCCTACAATGAGCAGTTCTTC. It codes for CASSEDIGSSYNEQFF.

The chain combines TRBV2 with TRBJ2-7; a weak D match, TRBD2 (5 bases). The V gene lost 4 bases and the J gene lost 3 bases, with 13 bases spanning the gap. Germline CDR1 SNHLY, CDR2 FYNNEI. This CDR3 is 14 amino acids long. This CDR3 is CASSGGSEIYEQYF. In nucleotides, the CDR3 is TGTGCCAGCAGTGGGGGTAGCGAGATCTACGAGCAGTACTTC.

This chain links TRBV5-5 with TRBJ2-7; 8 nucleotides match TRBD1. There are 15 residues in the CDR3. V dropped 3 bases and J dropped 2; count of bases not matched to a gene: 7. Germline V CDR1 and CDR2: SGHKS, YYEKEE (reference sequence). Here the CDR3 reads CASSSRGPFAYEQYF. CDR3 coding DNA: TGTGCCAGCAGCTCCAGGGGGCCGTTCGCCTACGAGCAGTACTTC.

CDR3 sequence (DNA): TGTGCCAGCAGTGTGGACAGGGGGTTGAATGAGCAGTTCTTC. Protein sequence: CASSVDRGLNEQFF. The rearrangement joins TRBV6-1 to TRBJ2-1; 10 bases align to TRBD1. CDR1 is MNHNS, CDR2 SASEGT, per germline. The CDR3 sequence is 14 residues long. J was trimmed by 7 bases and V by 4 bases; bases with no gene match: 4.

The chain combines TRBV30 with TRBJ2-7; D call uncertain. The germline CDR1 and CDR2 sequences are GTSNPN and SVGIG (reference sequence). Between the trimmed V and J ends, which lost 5 bases and 6 bases, there was a span of 17 bases. The CDR3 contains 13 residues. The CDR3 is CAWAPGARSEQYF. The CDR3 bases are TGTGCCTGGGCCCCCGGTGCTAGGAGCGAGCAGTACTTC.

The CDR3 spells CASHIQGNYGYTF. CDR3 DNA sequence: TGTGCCAGCCACATACAGGGGAACTATGGCTACACCTTC. V usage is TRBV6-1 and J usage is TRBJ1-2; TRBD1 matches at 7 bases. V shed 8 bases, J shed 2 bases, and the junction held 5 bases outside the gene matches. The CDR3 totals 13 residues. Germline V gene sequence: CDR1 MNHNS, CDR2 SASEGT.

The chain joins TRBV7-9 to TRBJ1-1; perhaps TRBD1 as D (6 bases). Trimming pared 5 bases from V and 4 bases from J, leaving 17 bases between. The CDR3 loop spans 15 amino acids. Germline CDR1 and CDR2: SEHNR and FQNEAQ (reference sequence). The CDR3 here is CASSANRVGRTEAFF. The CDR3 DNA follows: TGTGCCAGCAGCGCCAACAGGGTAGGTCGCACTGAAGCTTTCTTT.

The chain employs TRBV19 and TRBJ1-2, with 7 bases identical to TRBD1. The CDR3 length is 14 residues. Germline V gene lookup returns CDR1 LNHDA and CDR2 SQIVND (reference sequence). V lost 6 bases to trimming and J lost 5 bases; unmatched junction nucleotides: 9. In DNA, the CDR3 is TGTGCCAGTAGACCAGGGACAGCTTTTTATGGCTACACCTTC. Translated, it gives CASRPGTAFYGYTF.

The rearrangement joins TRBV27 to TRBJ2-2; D uncertain. The V end lost 2 bases, the J end lost 7 bases, and 11 bases lay between the germline ends. This CDR3 is built from 14 residues. Per the germline V gene, CDR1 is MNHEY and CDR2 is SMNVEV (reference sequence). The CDR3 DNA reads TGTGCCAGCAGTTTACAAATCAGGTTCGGGGAGCTGTTTTTT. Protein sequence: CASSLQIRFGELFF.

The rearrangement joins TRBV6-5 to TRBJ1-4; TRBD1 might be the D (5 bases). Trimming took 6 bases from V and 0 from J, leaving 8 bases between them. Germline V lookup: CDR1 MNHEY, CDR2 SVGAGI. There are 14 residues in the CDR3. CDR3 sequence (DNA): TGTGCCAGCAGCGACAGCACAACTAATGAAAAACTGTTTTTT. Translation gives CASSDSTTNEKLFF.

The genes are TRBV4-2 and TRBJ1-1; D is unclear. Germline CDR1 reads LGHNA; CDR2 reads YNFKEQ. CDR3 length: 14 residues. The ends were cut back, 0 bases at V and 5 bases at J, with 10 bases in the middle. As DNA, the CDR3 is TGTGCCAGCAGCCAAGATCGGTTAGAGACTGAAGCTTTCTTT. Translating gives CASSQDRLETEAFF.

The chain has TRBV11-2 and TRBJ1-5; TRBD1 matches 7 bases. Germline V lookup: CDR1 SGHAT, CDR2 FQNNGV. Trimming at V came to 4 bases and at J to 2 bases, leaving 20 bases not matched to a gene. The CDR3 covers 20 residues. CDR3 sequence (DNA): TGTGCCAGCAGCTCAGATGCCGGGACAGACCTGATGGGGGGCAATCAGCCCCAGCATTTT. It specifies CASSSDAGTDLMGGNQPQHF. The variable domain in full, with the rest retrieved from reference TRBV11-2 and TRBJ1-5, is EAGVAQSPRYKIIEKRQSVAFWCNPISGHATLYWYQQILGQGPKLLIQFQNNGVVDDSQLPKDRFSAERLKGVDSTLKIQPAKLEDSAVYLCASSSDAGTDLMGGNQPQHFGDGTRLSIL.

The chain couples TRBV7-9 to TRBJ2-1; 7 bases line up with TRBD1. After removal of 5 bases from V and 11 bases from J, the junction contained 9 bases not matched to a gene. This CDR3 has 13 residues. Germline assignment: CDR1 SEHNR and CDR2 FQNEAQ (reference sequence). Written as DNA, the CDR3 is TGTGCCAGCAGCGCCCAAGACAGGGAGAAGCAGTTCTTC. Encoded protein: CASSAQDREKQFF.

This clone was observed a handful of times. This chain connects TRBV30 to TRBJ1-1; 7 bases line up with TRBD1. Germline CDR1 and CDR2: GTSNPN and SVGIG (reference sequence). Germline trimming cut 7 bases from V and 7 bases from J; bases unmatched to any gene: 9. The CDR3 is 12 residues long. CDR3 nucleotides: TGTGCCTCCGAATCTACAGGGGATGAAGCTTTCTTT. Its protein is CASESTGDEAFF. Full variable domain (outside the CDR3, taken from reference TRBV30 and TRBJ1-1): SQTIHQWPATLVQPVGSPLSLECTVEGTSNPNLYWYRQAAGRGLQLLFYSVGIGQISSEVPQNLSASRPQDRQFILSSKKLLLSDSGFYLCASESTGDEAFFGQGTRLTVV.

V usage is TRBV25-1 and J usage is TRBJ2-1, with D possibly TRBD2 on 6 matching bases. This CDR3 comprises 14 residues. Trimming removed 3 bases from V and 9 bases from J, with 15 bases in between. Germline V gene data show CDR1 as MGHDK and CDR2 as SYGVNS. The CDR3 loop is CASSDLRGRAEQFF. The CDR3 coding sequence is TGTGCCAGCAGTGATCTGCGGGGCAGGGCTGAGCAGTTCTTC.

About this clone itself: At one boundary the junction diverges from the germline segment, which might be a read error. At the DNA level, this CDR3 is encoded by other sequences in the same sample as well. The chain employs TRBV5-4 and TRBJ2-7; 7 nucleotides agree with TRBD1. From germline, CDR1 is SGHNT and CDR2 YYREEE (reference sequence). The CDR3 length is 15 residues. In nucleotides, the CDR3 is TGTGCCAGCAGCTTGGATTTTACAGGGGCCTACGAGCAGTATTTC. Its protein product is CASSLDFTGAYEQYF.

V is TRBV2 and J is TRBJ2-1; TRBD1 is a possible D gene (6 bases). The CDR3 covers 14 residues. Trimming took off 3 bases at V and 5 bases at J, with 11 bases between the two ends. CDR1 is SNHLY and CDR2 is FYNNEI in the germline V gene. CDR3 sequence: CASSDWTANNEQFF. In DNA form, the CDR3 reads TGTGCCAGCAGTGATTGGACAGCTAACAATGAGCAGTTCTTC.

This clone occurred once. V and J are TRBV5-4 and TRBJ2-3; no definite D call. This CDR3 is built from 14 residues. Trimming left V 2 bases short and J 0 bases short, with 7 bases between. In germline, CDR1 is SGHNT, CDR2 YYREEE (reference sequence). The CDR3 loop is CASSLSQSTDTQYF. In nucleotides, the CDR3 is TGTGCCAGCAGCTTATCCCAGAGCACAGATACGCAGTATTTT.

The chain carries TRBV6-5 and TRBJ2-7; 7 nucleotides align to TRBD1. The CDR3 is 16 residues long. V was clipped by 0 bases and J by 5 bases; unmatched bases: 10. The germline V gene has CDR1 MNHEY and CDR2 SVGAGI. The CDR3 coding sequence is TGTGCCAGCAGTTACTCACGCTGGGGTACAGGGGACGAGCAGTACTTC. Translating gives CASSYSRWGTGDEQYF.